This paragraph covers one T cell receptor beta chain sequence. Its antigen is unknown. The data are from a study of cytomegalovirus exposure and HLA in healthy donors. Study results and limitations: Excluded: some indistinguishable V segments such as TRBV6-2 and TRBV6-3. Among TCR beta chains, those listed as cytomegalovirus-associated numbered more than 150.

Germline lookup yields CDR1 SGDLS and CDR2 YYNGEE. Germline trimming cut 3 bases from V and 5 bases from J; bases unmatched to any gene: 8. The CDR3 extends over 15 amino acids. Vbeta (60) and Jbeta (13) primers were used in the PCR. The table came from immunoSEQ multiplex PCR; TCRdb's copy has only in-frame clones and leaves some out. The sample yields about 130,000 clones, roughly three quarters seen once. The receptor was derived from a man aged 25 to 40 in good health and CMV-seronegative. Sample: PBMCs. This rearrangement joins TRBV9 to TRBJ2-5, with 9 bases identical to TRBD1. The CDR3 spells CASSARTGVEETQYF. The CDR3 DNA follows: TGTGCCAGCAGCGCACGGACAGGGGTCGAGGAGACCCAGTACTTC.